The clone carrying this T cell receptor beta chain was recorded a few times. The antigen is unknown. It was healthy bone marrow donors who served as donors. The study ran its PCR with 60 Vbeta and 13 Jbeta primers. Profiling relied on immunoSEQ multiplex PCR, and the TCRdb table lists in-frame clones only, not all of them. Seen here are more than 95,000 clones, around 78% observed once, and the top ten hold about 3.5%. V was shortened by 1 base and J by 4 bases, with 10 bases between the two germline ends. Germline V CDR1 and CDR2: SGHVS, FNYEAQ. This CDR3 is 15 amino acids long. The data stem from a study of cytomegalovirus exposure and HLA in healthy donors. Findings and caveats of the study: Later analysis placed DRB1 highest and HLA-C lowest in TCR association rates, which differed by HLA locus. 16,951 TCR beta sequences were associated with HLA alleles at 0.05 false discovery rate in a later analysis. Among the CMV-associated chains, a few were confirmed in vitro as specific for CMV antigens.

This receptor was taken from a man aged 40-49 years in good health and CMV-seronegative. The specimen sequenced was PBMCs. The V gene is TRBV7-6, the J gene TRBJ2-2, with a weak D call TRBD2 (7 bases). The CDR3 loop reads CASSLGRGPTGELFF. The CDR3 bases are TGTGCCAGCAGCTTAGGGCGGGGGCCCACCGGGGAGCTGTTTTTT.